The clone carrying this TCR beta chain was observed a handful of times. Its specificity is unknown. The data stem from a study of blood T cells in healthy people across ages. General study findings and limits: No one knew whether donors had CMV, which possibly confounded expanded clonotype changes. Older age went with lower TCR beta diversity per million T cells, in a roughly linear way. Estimates drawn from one million T cells were deemed to understate diversity.

The V gene's germline CDR1 is LGHNA and CDR2 YSLEER. The CDR3 covers 16 residues. V dropped 4 bases and J dropped 3; count of bases not matched to a gene: 12. Together with a sample-barcoded 5' primer, a J-beta primer mix was included in a second PCR lasting roughly 6 to 12 cycles. Each TCR beta cDNA got a 12-nucleotide random molecular identifier. TCRdb ran MiXCR on the 5' RACE reads and lists one entry per CDR3 protein. The sample has 1,800,000 or so distinct CDR3 sequences, about 39% seen once. The clonotype was recovered from a human donor in good health. Sample: blood. The rearrangement uses TRBV4-3 and TRBJ2-7; 7 nucleotides match TRBD2. The CDR3: CASSPELGGFFYEQYF. In DNA, the CDR3 is TGCGCCAGCAGCCCAGAACTCGGGGGGTTCTTCTACGAGCAGTACTTC.